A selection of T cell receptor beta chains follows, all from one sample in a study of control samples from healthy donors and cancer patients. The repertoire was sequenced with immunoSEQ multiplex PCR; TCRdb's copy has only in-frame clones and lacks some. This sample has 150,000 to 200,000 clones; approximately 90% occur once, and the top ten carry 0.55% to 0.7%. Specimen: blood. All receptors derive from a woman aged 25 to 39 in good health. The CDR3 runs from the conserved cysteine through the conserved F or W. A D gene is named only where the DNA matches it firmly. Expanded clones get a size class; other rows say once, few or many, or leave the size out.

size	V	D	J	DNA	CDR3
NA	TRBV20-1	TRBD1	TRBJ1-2	TGCAGTGCTAGTCCCGGACAGGGGGCTTCAGGCTACACCTTC	CSASPGQGASGYTF
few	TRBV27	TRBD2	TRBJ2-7	TGTGCCAGCAGTTTATCGGGGACCGGGACTAGCGGCTACGAGCAGTACTTC	CASSLSGTGTSGYEQYF
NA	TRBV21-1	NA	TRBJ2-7	TGTGCCAGCAGCCGGGACAGGGGAAGAGGGGAGCAGTACTTC	CASSRDRGRGEQYF
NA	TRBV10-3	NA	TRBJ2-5	TGTGCCATCAGCCGACAGGGAGGGGAGACCCAGTACTTC	CAISRQGGETQYF
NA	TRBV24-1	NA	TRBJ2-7	TGTGCCACCAGTGACCCCCGGGCAGGCCTCTACGAGCAGTACTTC	CATSDPRAGLYEQYF
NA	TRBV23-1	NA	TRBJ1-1	TGCGCCAGCAGTTGGCAGGGTATGGACACTGAAGCTTTCTTT	CASSWQGMDTEAFF
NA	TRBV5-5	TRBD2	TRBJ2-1	TGTGCCAGCAGCTCGTACACTAGCGGGATTATAAATGAGCAGTTCTTC	CASSSYTSGIINEQFF
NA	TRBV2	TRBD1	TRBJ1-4	TGTGCCAGCAGTGGGGACAGGGGGGGCGCAACTAATGAAAAACTGTTTTTT	CASSGDRGGATNEKLFF
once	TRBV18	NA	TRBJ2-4	TGTGCCAGCTCACCATTCGGTCGCGAAAACATTCAGTACTTC	CASSPFGRENIQYF
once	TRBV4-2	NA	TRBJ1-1	TGTGCCAGCAGCCAAGAGGTGTATTATTCGGGAATCTCGAACACTGAAGCTTTCTTT	CASSQEVYYSGISNTEAFF
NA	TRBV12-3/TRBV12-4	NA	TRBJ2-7	TGTGCCAGCAGTCGGGCGAGGGAGCAGTACTTC	CASSRAREQYF
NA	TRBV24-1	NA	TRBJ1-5	TGTGCCACCAGTGAAGGGTTGAATCAGCCCCAGCATTTT	CATSEGLNQPQHF
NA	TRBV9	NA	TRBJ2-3	TGTGCCAGCAGCGTAGGGCCCTTTAGCACAGATACGCAGTATTTT	CASSVGPFSTDTQYF
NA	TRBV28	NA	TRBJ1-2	TGTGCCAGCAGTTTGGACCTAAGTTATGGCTACACCTTC	CASSLDLSYGYTF
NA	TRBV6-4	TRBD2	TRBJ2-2	TGTGCCAGCAGTCTTCAGTTAGCGGGAGGCCAGAACACCGGGGAGCTGTTTTTT	CASSLQLAGGQNTGELFF
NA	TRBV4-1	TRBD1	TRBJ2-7	TGCGCCAGCAGCCCCGACGGCAGGGGGCAAAGAGGCCTGGAGCAGTACTTC	CASSPDGRGQRGLEQYF
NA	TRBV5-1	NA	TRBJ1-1	TGCGCCAGCAGCACCCTGGACGAGAACACTGAAGCTTTCTTT	CASSTLDENTEAFF
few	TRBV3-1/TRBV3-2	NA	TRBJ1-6	TGTGCCAGCAGCCCCAAGGGGGGGCGAAGTTCACCCCTCCACTTT	CASSPKGGRSSPLHF
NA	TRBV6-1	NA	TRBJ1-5	TGTGCCAGCAGTGAAGCCTTGCCTCGTGAACAGCCCCAGCATTTT	CASSEALPREQPQHF
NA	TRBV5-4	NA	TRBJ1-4	TGTGCCAGCAGCCTCTTCCCGGGGGCGGGTGAAAAACTGTTTTTT	CASSLFPGAGEKLFF
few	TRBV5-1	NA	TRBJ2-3	TGCGCCAGCAGCTACTCAAGAGGGGGTGGAGATACGCAGTATTTT	CASSYSRGGGDTQYF
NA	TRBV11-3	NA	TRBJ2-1	TGTGCCAGCAGCTTAGGACCGTACGATGAGCAGTTCTTC	CASSLGPYDEQFF
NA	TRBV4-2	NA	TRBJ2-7	TGTGCCAGCAGCCAAGGGCGCCTCAACTACGAGCAGTACTTC	CASSQGRLNYEQYF
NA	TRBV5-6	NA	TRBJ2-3	TGTGCCAGCACAGAGGTGAGCACAGATACGCAGTATTTT	CASTEVSTDTQYF
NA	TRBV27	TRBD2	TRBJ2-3	TGTGCCAGCAGTTTGCTTCTAGCGGGAGGGCCAGATACGCAGTATTTT	CASSLLLAGGPDTQYF
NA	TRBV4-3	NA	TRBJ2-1	TGCGCCAGCAGCCAAGGCCCGGGAAAAAATGAGCAGTTCTTC	CASSQGPGKNEQFF
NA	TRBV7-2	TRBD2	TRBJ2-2	TGTGCCAGCAGCGGCCGGACTAGCGGGGGCGGGAACACCGGGGAGCTGTTTTTT	CASSGRTSGGGNTGELFF
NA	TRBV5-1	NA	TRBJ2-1	TGCGCCAGCACGGAGGGAGCCACCCCCGGGAATAATGAGCAGTTCTTC	CASTEGATPGNNEQFF
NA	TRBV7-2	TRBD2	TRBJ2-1	TGTGCCAGCAGCTTAGTGGGTAGCGGGGGGAAAGAGCAGTTCTTC	CASSLVGSGGKEQFF
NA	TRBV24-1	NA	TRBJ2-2	TGTGCCACCAGTGATTTGCGTGTGACAGGAGTTACCGGGGAGCTGTTTTTT	CATSDLRVTGVTGELFF
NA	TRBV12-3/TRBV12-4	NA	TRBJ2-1	TGTGCCAGCAGTCCAGGGTACAATGAGCAGTTCTTC	CASSPGYNEQFF
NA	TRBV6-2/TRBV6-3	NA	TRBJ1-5	TGTGCCAGCAGCCCCGACGGGGGGGGACAGCCCCAGCATTTT	CASSPDGGGQPQHF
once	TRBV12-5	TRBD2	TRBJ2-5	TGTGCTAGTGGTTTGGGGACTAGCGGGAGGGAGGCGGTACCGGGGGGGTACCAAGAGACCCAGTACTTC	CASGLGTSGREAVPGGYQETQYF
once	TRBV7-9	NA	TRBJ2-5	TGTGCCAGCAGCCTAATTAGCGAAGAGACCCAGTACTTC	CASSLISEETQYF
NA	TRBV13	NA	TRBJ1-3	TGTGCCAGCAGCTTAGGGAGCTCTGGAAACACCATATATTTT	CASSLGSSGNTIYF
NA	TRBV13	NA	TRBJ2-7	TGTGCCAGCAGCCCCCGAGGTGTGGTCTACGAGCAGTACTTC	CASSPRGVVYEQYF
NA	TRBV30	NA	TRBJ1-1	TGTGCCTCGGAGGGGGTGGGTACTGAAGCTTTCTTT	CASEGVGTEAFF
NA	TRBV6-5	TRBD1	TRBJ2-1	TGTGCCAGCAGTACAGGGGGACCATACAATGAGCAGTTCTTC	CASSTGGPYNEQFF
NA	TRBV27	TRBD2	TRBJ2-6	TGTGCCACAGGGCGGGGGGGACGCTCTGGGGCCAACGTCCTGACTTTC	CATGRGGRSGANVLTF
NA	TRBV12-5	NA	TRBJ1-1	TGTGCTACCCAAAGGGAAATGAACACTGAAGCTTTCTTT	CATQREMNTEAFF
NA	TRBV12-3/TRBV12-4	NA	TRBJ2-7	TGTGCCAGCAGTCAGACAAGATACGAGCAGTACTTC	CASSQTRYEQYF
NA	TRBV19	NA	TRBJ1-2	TGTGCCAGTAGCCCACAGGCGATCTATGGCTACACCTTC	CASSPQAIYGYTF
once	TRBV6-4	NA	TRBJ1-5	TGTGCCAGCAGTGGAGAGGGTGGTCAGCCCCAGCATTTT	CASSGEGGQPQHF
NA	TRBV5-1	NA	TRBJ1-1	TGCGCCAGCAGCCCCCAGACCGGGGACACTGAAGCTTTCTTT	CASSPQTGDTEAFF
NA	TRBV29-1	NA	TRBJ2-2	TGCAGCGTTGGTTTACCTGGAACCGGGGAGCTGTTTTTT	CSVGLPGTGELFF
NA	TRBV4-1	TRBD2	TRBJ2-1	TGCGCCAGCAGCCAGGGCCCTAGCGGGAGCCCCCACAATGAGCAGTTCTTC	CASSQGPSGSPHNEQFF
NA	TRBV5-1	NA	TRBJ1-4	TGCGCCAGCAGCTCCGGACAGAGTGAAAAACTGTTTTTT	CASSSGQSEKLFF
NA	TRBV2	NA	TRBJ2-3	TGTGCCAGCACTAGAGTTGGGACTTTCGGTTCAGATACGCAGTATTTT	CASTRVGTFGSDTQYF
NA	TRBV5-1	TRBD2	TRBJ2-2	TGCGCCAGCAAAGCGGGAGGGAACACCGGGGAGCTGTTTTTT	CASKAGGNTGELFF
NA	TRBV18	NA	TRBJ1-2	TGTGCCAGCTCACCGGGGGACTATGGCTACACCTTC	CASSPGDYGYTF
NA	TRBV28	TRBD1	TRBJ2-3	TGTGCCAGCAGTACCCAGGACAGGGGCTTCACAGATACGCAGTATTTT	CASSTQDRGFTDTQYF
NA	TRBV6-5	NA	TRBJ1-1	TGTGCCAGCAGTCGAGGAATGAACACTGAAGCTTTCTTT	CASSRGMNTEAFF
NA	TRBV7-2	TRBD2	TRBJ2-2	TGTGCCAGCAGCTTAGCAGGGGCGGGAGGGCCGGTCGGGGAGCTGTTTTTT	CASSLAGAGGPVGELFF
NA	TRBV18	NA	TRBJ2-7	TGTGCCAGCTCACCTGGTGGGTCCGAAAAGCAGTACTTC	CASSPGGSEKQYF